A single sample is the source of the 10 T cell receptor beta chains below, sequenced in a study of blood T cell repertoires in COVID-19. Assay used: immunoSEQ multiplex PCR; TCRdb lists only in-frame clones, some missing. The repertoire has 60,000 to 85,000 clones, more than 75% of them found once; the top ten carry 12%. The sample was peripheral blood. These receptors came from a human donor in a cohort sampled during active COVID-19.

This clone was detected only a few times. DNA of the CDR3: TGTGCCAGCAGGAGACTAGCGGGGAACTACGAGCAGTACTTC. It specifies CASRRLAGNYEQYF. The V and J genes are TRBV11-2 and TRBJ2-7; the match to TRBD2 covers 11 bases. V dropped 6 bases and J dropped 3; count of bases not matched to a gene: 4. CDR1 and CDR2 from the germline V gene are SGHAT and FQNNGV. The CDR3 loop spans 14 amino acids.

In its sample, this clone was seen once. CDR3 sequence reads: CASSLAGRGNQPQHF. CDR3 DNA: TGTGCCAGCAGCTTAGCGGGTCGGGGAAACCAGCCCCAGCATTTT. The chain has TRBV11-2 and TRBJ1-5; D remains unclear. Per germline, CDR1 SGHAT and CDR2 FQNNGV. The CDR3 has 15 amino acids. Trimming removed 1 base at V and 7 bases at J, with 14 bases between.

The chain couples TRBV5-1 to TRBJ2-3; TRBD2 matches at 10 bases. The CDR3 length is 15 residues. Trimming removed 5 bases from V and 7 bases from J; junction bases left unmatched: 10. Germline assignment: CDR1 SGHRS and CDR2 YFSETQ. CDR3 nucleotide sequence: TGCGCCAGCAGGCCCTCCAGCGGGGGGGCAAATACGCAGTATTTT. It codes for CASRPSSGGANTQYF.

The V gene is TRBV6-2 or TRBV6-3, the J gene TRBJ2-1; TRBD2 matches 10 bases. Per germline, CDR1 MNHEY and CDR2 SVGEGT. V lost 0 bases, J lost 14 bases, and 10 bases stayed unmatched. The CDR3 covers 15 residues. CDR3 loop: CASSYSNSGGRWEFF. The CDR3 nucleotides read TGTGCCAGCAGTTACTCGAATAGCGGGGGGAGGTGGGAGTTCTTC.

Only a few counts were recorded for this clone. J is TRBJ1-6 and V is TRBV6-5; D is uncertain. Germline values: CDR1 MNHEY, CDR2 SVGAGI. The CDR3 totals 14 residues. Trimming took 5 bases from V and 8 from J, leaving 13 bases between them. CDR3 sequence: CASSRHWLDSPLHF. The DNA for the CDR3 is TGTGCCAGCAGTAGACACTGGTTGGATTCACCCCTCCACTTT.

Written as DNA, the CDR3 is TGTGCCAGCAGGACAGGGCGTGAACAGCCCCAGCATTTT. Translation gives CASRTGREQPQHF. V and J are TRBV6-6 and TRBJ1-5, with TRBD1 matching over 7 bases. CDR1 MNHNY and CDR2 SVGAGI come from the germline V gene (reference sequence). This CDR3 has 13 residues. J gave up 7 bases and V 6 bases, and 6 bases lay outside the gene matches.

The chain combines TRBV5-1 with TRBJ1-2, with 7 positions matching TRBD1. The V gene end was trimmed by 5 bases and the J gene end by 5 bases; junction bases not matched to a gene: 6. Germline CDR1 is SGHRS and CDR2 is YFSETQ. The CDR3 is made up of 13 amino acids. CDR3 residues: CASSRDRLYGYTF. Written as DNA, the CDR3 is TGCGCCAGCAGTAGGGACAGATTATATGGCTACACCTTC.

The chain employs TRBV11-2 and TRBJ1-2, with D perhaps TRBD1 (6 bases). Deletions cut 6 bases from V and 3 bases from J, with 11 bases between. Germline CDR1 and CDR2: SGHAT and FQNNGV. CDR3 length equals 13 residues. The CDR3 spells CASSQRTDYGYTF. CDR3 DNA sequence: TGTGCCAGCAGTCAAAGGACAGACTATGGCTACACCTTC.

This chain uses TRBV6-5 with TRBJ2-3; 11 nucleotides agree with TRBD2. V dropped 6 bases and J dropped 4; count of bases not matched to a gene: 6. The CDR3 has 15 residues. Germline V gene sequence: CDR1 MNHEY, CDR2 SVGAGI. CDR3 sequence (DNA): TGTGCCAGCAGCTTTAGCGGGGGGGGGTCAGATACGCAGTATTTT. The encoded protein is CASSFSGGGSDTQYF.

CDR3 sequence: CASQGQGDIGTGELFF. The CDR3 DNA follows: TGTGCTAGCCAAGGACAGGGGGATATTGGCACCGGGGAGCTGTTTTTT. The V and J genes are TRBV12-5 and TRBJ2-2; 10 bases match TRBD1. This CDR3 spans 16 amino acids. The germline gives CDR1 LGHNT, CDR2 FRNRAP. Germline trimming cut 9 bases from V and 4 bases from J; bases unmatched to any gene: 11.